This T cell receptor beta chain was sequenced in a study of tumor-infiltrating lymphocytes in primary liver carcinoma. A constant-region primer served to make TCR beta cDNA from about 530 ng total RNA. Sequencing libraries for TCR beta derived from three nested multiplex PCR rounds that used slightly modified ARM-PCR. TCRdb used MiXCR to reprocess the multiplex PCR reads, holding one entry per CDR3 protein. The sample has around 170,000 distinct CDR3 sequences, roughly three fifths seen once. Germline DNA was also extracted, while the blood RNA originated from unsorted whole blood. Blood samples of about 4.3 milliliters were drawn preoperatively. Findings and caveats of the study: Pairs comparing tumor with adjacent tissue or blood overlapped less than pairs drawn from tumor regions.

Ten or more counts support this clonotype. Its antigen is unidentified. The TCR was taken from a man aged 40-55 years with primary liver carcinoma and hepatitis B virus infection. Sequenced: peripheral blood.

Here the CDR3 DNA reads TGTGCCAGCAGAGCAGGGGGCCTGAACACCGGGGAGCTGTTTTTT. The encoded protein is CASRAGGLNTGELFF. The chain couples TRBV11-1 to TRBJ2-2; TRBD1 agrees at 8 bases. The CDR3 covers 15 residues. Germline V CDR1 and CDR2: SGHAT, FQDESV (reference sequence). J lost 1 base, V lost 6 bases, and 4 bases had no gene match.